This passage covers 6 T cell receptor beta chains from one sample sequenced in a study of cytomegalovirus exposure and HLA in healthy donors (dated by TCRdb to about 2017). To prepare the library, the immunoSEQ multiplex PCR assay was applied. For the multiplex PCR, a mixture combining 60 forward primers for TCR Vbeta segments and 13 reverse primers for TCR Jbeta segments was used. TCRdb provides this immuneACCESS table in a form limited to in-frame rearrangements. Some clones are lacking; in checked studies, under half of them reflect an unresolved V gene, and why the rest are absent is not known. This sample's table carries some 120,000 clones. 3% to 4.5% of the sample comes from the top ten. Material: PBMCs. The source of these receptors is a man aged 25-40 years in good health and CMV-seronegative.

The chain combines TRBV7-9 with TRBJ2-1, with 8 bases aligning to TRBD2. CDR3 length: 16 residues. Trimming took 1 base from V and 7 from J; bases not matched to a gene: 9. Germline CDR1 reads SEHNR; CDR2 reads FQNEAQ (reference sequence). The chain's CDR3 is CASSLVGRAGENEQFF. The CDR3 DNA sequence: TGTGCCAGCAGCTTAGTGGGGCGAGCGGGGGAAAATGAGCAGTTCTTC. Looking up the rest from reference TRBV7-9 and TRBJ2-1 gives the full variable domain: DTGVSQNPRHKITKRGQNVTFRCDPISEHNRLYWYRQTLGQGPEFLTYFQNEAQLEKSRLLSDRFSAERPKGSFSTLEIQRTEQGDSAMYLCASSLVGRAGENEQFFGPGTRLTVL.

The gene calls are TRBV5-4 and TRBJ2-1, with TRBD2 as a possible D gene (7 bases). V was shortened by 0 bases and J by 6 bases, with 13 bases between the two germline ends. The CDR3 extends over 15 amino acids. Germline assignment: CDR1 SGHNT and CDR2 YYREEE (reference sequence). CDR3 amino acids: CASSLAGGPSNEQFF. CDR3 coding DNA: TGTGCCAGCAGCTTGGCGGGGGGCCCGTCCAATGAGCAGTTCTTC.

The chain links TRBV29-1 to TRBJ1-4; perhaps TRBD1 as D (5 bases). The germline V gene has CDR1 SQVTM and CDR2 ANQGSEA. Trimming removed 0 bases from V and 7 bases from J, with 15 bases in between. The CDR3 sequence is 15 residues long. The CDR3 region has the DNA TGCAGCGTTGAAGATCTGGGGGGGAGGGGTGAAAAACTGTTTTTT. Its protein product is CSVEDLGGRGEKLFF.

V usage is TRBV7-2 and J usage is TRBJ1-4; D is ambiguous. The CDR3 extends over 14 amino acids. CDR1 and CDR2 (germline): SGHTA, FQGNSA. V lost 1 base and J 8 bases, leaving 11 bases between the germline ends. The chain's CDR3 is CASSLGGGNEKLFF. The CDR3 DNA reads as TGTGCCAGCAGCTTAGGTGGAGGGAACGAAAAACTGTTTTTT.

The genes are TRBV10-3 and TRBJ2-3; 7 nucleotides agree with TRBD2. J lost 0 bases, V lost 5 bases, and 2 bases had no gene match. The CDR3 loop spans 14 amino acids. Germline CDR1 reads ENHRY; CDR2 reads SYGVKD. CDR3 nucleotide sequence: TGTGCCATCAGTCCAGCGGGGAGCACAGATACGCAGTATTTT. The encoded protein is CAISPAGSTDTQYF.

This chain links TRBV6-5 with TRBJ2-7, with a tentative D call TRBD1 (7 bases). CDR3 length: 16 amino acids. The V end lost 0 bases, the J end lost 4 bases, and 16 bases lay between the germline ends. CDR1 and CDR2 from the germline V gene are MNHEY and SVGAGI. The CDR3 nucleotides read TGTGCCAGCAGTTACTCGGGTCAGGGGGGTTCGTACGAGCAGTACTTC. Amino acid sequence: CASSYSGQGGSYEQYF.